Each of the 16 T cell receptor beta chains below was sequenced from the same sample in a study of radiation and T cells in renal cell carcinoma. This sample's time point: blood 2 weeks post-SBRT. Treatment given: 15 Gy SBRT to primary tumor, nephrectomy 4 weeks later. TCRdb's table, derived via immunoSEQ multiplex PCR, lists solely in-frame clones and lacks some. The sample has some 70,000 clones; around 76% are singletons. The starting material was blood, obtained from a patient whose treatment included radiotherapy and nephrectomy. Receptors were obtained from a man aged 60 to 69 with renal cell carcinoma.

This rearrangement joins TRBV9 to TRBJ2-3; 12 nucleotides match TRBD2. Germline V gene lookup returns CDR1 SGDLS and CDR2 YYNGEE. Losses at the gene ends were 4 bases for V and 2 bases for J; bases not matched to a gene: 5. The CDR3 length is 16 residues. The CDR3 spells CASSTGLAGNTDTQYF. CDR3 DNA sequence: TGTGCCAGCAGCACCGGACTAGCGGGGAACACAGATACGCAGTATTTT.

The rearrangement links TRBV11-2 to TRBJ2-7; D might be TRBD1 or TRBD2, each matching 5 bases. Between the trimmed V and J ends, which lost 4 bases and 2 bases, there was a span of 21 bases. Germline V gives CDR1 SGHAT, CDR2 FQNNGV. This CDR3 is 17 amino acids long. The CDR3, as DNA: TGTGCCAGCAGCTCCATGAGGGGACGGACGGAAACCTACGAGCAGTACTTC. Encoded protein: CASSSMRGRTETYEQYF.

CDR3 residues: CASRSLLEGNTIYF. The DNA of the CDR3 is TGTGCCAGCAGGTCGCTACTCGAAGGAAACACCATATATTTT. The chain combines TRBV6-7 with TRBJ1-3; D unclear. TRBV6-7 is an open reading frame, and its role is uncertain. The CDR3 totals 14 residues. V was pared by 6 bases and J by 4 bases, with 13 bases between.

Remarks on this clone: Compared with germline, one end of the junction differs, possibly owing to a read error. This chain links TRBV10-2 with TRBJ2-3; a weak D match, TRBD2 (5 bases). The CDR3 sequence is 13 residues long. Germline CDR1 WSHSY, CDR2 SAAADI. Written as DNA, the CDR3 is TGCGCCAGCAATGAGCGGATCACAGATACGCAGTATTTT. It translates to CASNERITDTQYF.

The V call is TRBV10-3, the J call TRBJ2-1; a weak D match, TRBD2 (5 bases). Germline V lookup: CDR1 ENHRY, CDR2 SYGVKD. The CDR3 extends over 17 amino acids. V lost 4 bases and J 4 bases, leaving 20 bases between the germline ends. As DNA, the CDR3 is TGTGCCATCAGTGTGCGCACCCCGAGGGCCTTTTACAATGAGCAGTTCTTC. Translation gives CAISVRTPRAFYNEQFF.

This chain connects TRBV25-1 to TRBJ2-1; the D gene is possibly TRBD2 (6 bases). From germline, CDR1 is MGHDK and CDR2 SYGVNS. The CDR3 consists of 16 residues. Trimming took 8 bases from V and 7 from J, leaving 24 bases between them. Written as DNA, the CDR3 is TGTGCCAGCCTCGGAGGGACGGGTAGTTCGGTAAATGAGCAGTTCTTC. Its translation: CASLGGTGSSVNEQFF.

The V gene is TRBV28, the J gene TRBJ2-7, with a weak D call TRBD1 (5 bases). Germline V CDR1 and CDR2: MDHEN, SYDVKM. With 2 bases removed from V and 1 base from J, the gap between germline ends came to 12 bases. The CDR3 spans 15 residues. CDR3 bases: TGTGCCAGCAGTTTAGTCTCCAGGGTTTCCTACGAGCAGTACTTC. Encoded protein: CASSLVSRVSYEQYF.

The chain carries TRBV7-2 and TRBJ2-2; 9 bases map to TRBD2. CDR3 length: 14 residues. CDR1 and CDR2 (germline): SGHTA, FQGNSA. V lost 3 bases to trimming and J lost 5 bases; unmatched junction nucleotides: 1. For the CDR3, the DNA is TGTGCCAGCAGCTTTAGCGGGAGTACCGGGGAGCTGTTTTTT. It encodes CASSFSGSTGELFF.

The chain employs TRBV19 and TRBJ2-2, with D perhaps TRBD1 (5 bases). The CDR3 totals 16 residues. Germline values: CDR1 LNHDA, CDR2 SQIVND (reference sequence). V was clipped by 1 base and J by 6 bases, with 15 bases between them. CDR3 sequence reads: CASSIGQGEVAGELFF. The CDR3 coding sequence is TGTGCCAGTAGTATAGGGCAGGGCGAGGTGGCCGGGGAGCTGTTTTTT.

The chain links TRBV25-1 to TRBJ2-5, with no clear D. Trimming pared 3 bases from V and 3 bases from J, leaving 17 bases between. Per germline, CDR1 MGHDK and CDR2 SYGVNS. The CDR3 sequence is 16 residues long. In nucleotides, the CDR3 is TGTGCCAGCAGTGATACCTTCTGGGGTTCGAAAGAGACCCAGTACTTC. This sequence encodes CASSDTFWGSKETQYF. The variable domain in full, with the rest retrieved from reference TRBV25-1 and TRBJ2-5, is EADIYQTPRYLVIGTGKKITLECSQTMGHDKMYWYQQDPGMELHLIHYSYGVNSTEKGDLSSESTVSRIRTEHFPLTLESARPSHTSQYLCASSDTFWGSKETQYFGPGTRLLVL.

The chain uses TRBV30 and TRBJ2-1; 8 bases are shared with TRBD2. The ends lost 7 bases at V and 4 bases at J; junction bases unmatched: 12. The germline V gene has CDR1 GTSNPN and CDR2 SVGIG (reference sequence). The CDR3 is made up of 15 amino acids. The CDR3 region is CAFSPGASGYNEQFF. The CDR3 nucleotides are TGTGCCTTTTCTCCTGGGGCTAGCGGGTACAATGAGCAGTTCTTC.

The chain combines TRBV14 with TRBJ2-2, with 12 bases matching TRBD2. CDR1 is SGHDN and CDR2 is FVKESK in the germline V gene. The CDR3 runs to 16 residues. Germline trimming cut 4 bases from V and 7 bases from J; bases unmatched to any gene: 7. The CDR3 bases are TGTGCCAGCAGCCCCCGACTAGCGGGAGCCAGCGGGGAGCTGTTTTTT. This encodes CASSPRLAGASGELFF.

The chain recombines TRBV6-1 with TRBJ1-6; perhaps TRBD1 as D (5 bases). Per germline, CDR1 MNHNS and CDR2 SASEGT. This CDR3 has 14 amino acids. The germline V and J ends were trimmed by 10 bases and 8 bases, with 18 bases remaining between them. CDR3 residues: CATLGKQGYSPLHF. CDR3 DNA sequence: TGTGCCACCCTAGGGAAGCAGGGTTATTCACCCCTCCACTTT.

The rearrangement joins TRBV28 to TRBJ2-7; TRBD1 might be the D (6 bases). Deletions cut 2 bases from V and 9 bases from J, with 8 bases between. The CDR3 has 11 amino acids. Germline lookup yields CDR1 MDHEN and CDR2 SYDVKM. Here the CDR3 DNA reads TGTGCCAGCAGTTTAGCGACAGGGCAGTACTTC. It translates to CASSLATGQYF.

The chain has TRBV2 and TRBJ2-4; a possible D gene is TRBD1 (5 bases). V lost 6 bases to trimming and J lost 0 bases, with 15 bases between them. The CDR3 has 16 residues. Germline assignment: CDR1 SNHLY and CDR2 FYNNEI. The CDR3 DNA sequence: TGTGCCAGCAGGCTTGGCAGGGATCAAGCCAAAAACATTCAGTACTTC. It translates to CASRLGRDQAKNIQYF.

The chain couples TRBV7-2 to TRBJ2-5, with 9 nucleotides matching TRBD2. CDR1 and CDR2 (germline): SGHTA, FQGNSA. This CDR3 contains 16 residues. The V gene end was trimmed by 5 bases and the J gene end by 4 bases; junction bases not matched to a gene: 11. CDR3 region: CASSPGTSNPRETQYF. In DNA form, the CDR3 reads TGTGCCAGCAGCCCGGGGACTAGCAACCCCAGAGAGACCCAGTACTTC.